A selection of T cell receptor beta chains follows, all from one sample in a study of T cells in Graves' hyperthyroidism and ophthalmopathy. TCRdb used MiXCR to reprocess the multiplex PCR reads, holding one entry per CDR3 protein. The sample lists about 400,000 distinct CDR3 sequences; under 15% were seen once. Sequenced input: blood. The receptors were gathered from a woman aged 25-40 years with Graves' hyperthyroidism. Each CDR3 is given with its conserved first and last residue. The order of the fields is clone size, J gene, D gene, V gene, CDR3 protein, CDR3 DNA. The D gene is left open where the match is weak. The size field is filled for only some rows; it gives once, few, many or a size class.

clone size: many
J gene: TRBJ2-7
D gene: TRBD2
V gene: TRBV27
CDR3 protein: CASSLRTSGPYEQYF
CDR3 DNA: TGTGCCAGCAGTTTACGGACTAGCGGTCCCTACGAGCAGTACTTC

clone size: NA
J gene: TRBJ1-3
D gene: NA
V gene: TRBV7-3
CDR3 protein: CASSLNPGNSGNTIYF
CDR3 DNA: TGTGCCAGCAGCTTAAATCCAGGGAACTCTGGAAACACCATATATTTT

clone size: NA
J gene: TRBJ2-1
D gene: TRBD1
V gene: TRBV4-1
CDR3 protein: CASSPHSRGSLNEQFF
CDR3 DNA: TGCGCCAGCAGCCCCCATTCCAGGGGGTCCCTCAATGAGCAGTTCTTC

clone size: few
J gene: TRBJ2-7
D gene: TRBD1
V gene: TRBV20-1
CDR3 protein: CSAPGQGFYEQYF
CDR3 DNA: TGCAGTGCTCCGGGACAGGGGTTTTACGAGCAGTACTTC

clone size: NA
J gene: TRBJ1-4
D gene: TRBD1
V gene: TRBV28
CDR3 protein: CASSSTGTGLEKLFF
CDR3 DNA: TGTGCCAGCAGTTCGACCGGGACAGGGCTCGAAAAACTGTTTTTT

clone size: NA
J gene: TRBJ2-7
D gene: NA
V gene: TRBV6-5
CDR3 protein: CASSYPLVLRVREFSYEQYF
CDR3 DNA: TGTGCCAGCAGTTACCCCCTAGTTCTTCGAGTACGGGAATTCTCCTACGAGCAGTACTTC

clone size: few
J gene: TRBJ2-3
D gene: TRBD2
V gene: TRBV5-1
CDR3 protein: CASSPLAGTDTQYF
CDR3 DNA: TGCGCCAGCAGCCCATTAGCGGGAACAGATACGCAGTATTTT

clone size: many
J gene: TRBJ2-7
D gene: TRBD2
V gene: TRBV20-1
CDR3 protein: CSARTSGSSYEQYF
CDR3 DNA: TGCAGTGCGCGGACTAGCGGGAGCTCCTACGAGCAGTACTTC

clone size: NA
J gene: TRBJ1-2
D gene: NA
V gene: TRBV6-5
CDR3 protein: CASSYWGGQTNYGYTF
CDR3 DNA: TGTGCCAGCAGTTACTGGGGGGGACAAACCAACTATGGCTACACCTTC

clone size: NA
J gene: TRBJ2-2
D gene: TRBD2
V gene: TRBV24-1
CDR3 protein: CATSGAGGPGIHTGELFF
CDR3 DNA: TGTGCCACCAGTGGGGCGGGAGGACCAGGGATACACACCGGGGAGCTGTTTTTT

clone size: many
J gene: TRBJ2-3
D gene: TRBD2
V gene: TRBV28
CDR3 protein: CAGRSGLATDTQYF
CDR3 DNA: TGTGCCGGAAGATCGGGACTAGCCACAGATACGCAGTATTTT

clone size: many
J gene: TRBJ2-7
D gene: TRBD2
V gene: TRBV11-2
CDR3 protein: CASSPGLAGEQYF
CDR3 DNA: TGTGCCAGCAGTCCTGGACTAGCAGGCGAGCAGTACTTC

clone size: NA
J gene: TRBJ1-2
D gene: NA
V gene: TRBV11-1
CDR3 protein: CASSLIGQSGYTF
CDR3 DNA: TGTGCCAGCAGCTTAATCGGCCAAAGTGGCTACACCTTC

clone size: many
J gene: TRBJ2-5
D gene: NA
V gene: TRBV12-3/TRBV12-4
CDR3 protein: CASSFGETQYF
CDR3 DNA: TGTGCCAGCAGTTTCGGAGAGACCCAGTACTTC

clone size: NA
J gene: TRBJ1-2
D gene: TRBD1
V gene: TRBV2
CDR3 protein: CASSTGGDGYTF
CDR3 DNA: TGTGCCAGCAGTACAGGGGGCGATGGCTACACCTTC

clone size: NA
J gene: TRBJ1-2
D gene: NA
V gene: TRBV5-4
CDR3 protein: CASTPTGQSPNYGYTF
CDR3 DNA: TGTGCCAGCACCCCGACAGGACAATCGCCTAACTATGGCTACACCTTC

clone size: NA
J gene: TRBJ2-1
D gene: NA
V gene: TRBV20-1
CDR3 protein: CSARGLINEQFF
CDR3 DNA: TGCAGTGCTAGGGGACTGATCAATGAGCAGTTCTTC

clone size: few
J gene: TRBJ2-3
D gene: NA
V gene: TRBV9
CDR3 protein: CASSVAPGDTQYF
CDR3 DNA: TGTGCCAGCAGCGTAGCGCCCGGAGATACGCAGTATTTT

clone size: few
J gene: TRBJ2-2
D gene: TRBD2
V gene: TRBV13
CDR3 protein: CASSLIGREGYNTGELFF
CDR3 DNA: TGTGCCAGCAGCCTAATAGGGCGGGAGGGGTACAACACCGGGGAGCTGTTTTTT

clone size: NA
J gene: TRBJ1-2
D gene: NA
V gene: TRBV5-1
CDR3 protein: CASSSGNTGMGYGYTF
CDR3 DNA: TGCGCCAGCAGCTCGGGCAACACAGGGATGGGCTATGGCTACACCTTC

clone size: many
J gene: TRBJ2-1
D gene: TRBD2
V gene: TRBV9
CDR3 protein: CASSGKSSGSWDEQFF
CDR3 DNA: TGTGCCAGCAGCGGAAAATCTAGCGGGAGTTGGGATGAGCAGTTCTTC

clone size: NA
J gene: TRBJ2-3
D gene: NA
V gene: TRBV9
CDR3 protein: CASSRRGGIGSDTQYF
CDR3 DNA: TGTGCCAGCAGTCGCAGAGGGGGGATTGGCTCAGATACGCAGTATTTT

clone size: few
J gene: TRBJ1-5
D gene: TRBD1
V gene: TRBV2
CDR3 protein: CASSSRTGENQPQHF
CDR3 DNA: TGTGCCAGCAGTTCCCGGACAGGGGAGAATCAGCCCCAGCATTTT

clone size: once
J gene: TRBJ1-5
D gene: TRBD1
V gene: TRBV27
CDR3 protein: CASRTQGYSNQPPHF
CDR3 DNA: TGTGCCAGCAGAACACAGGGGTATAGCAATCAGCCCCCGCATTTT

clone size: many
J gene: TRBJ1-5
D gene: NA
V gene: TRBV5-1
CDR3 protein: CASSLDSYSNQPQHF
CDR3 DNA: TGCGCCAGCAGCTTGGACAGTTATAGCAATCAGCCCCAGCATTTT

clone size: few
J gene: TRBJ2-7
D gene: NA
V gene: TRBV20-1
CDR3 protein: CSASSGASYEQYF
CDR3 DNA: TGCAGTGCTAGTAGCGGAGCCTCCTACGAGCAGTACTTC

clone size: few
J gene: TRBJ1-6
D gene: TRBD1
V gene: TRBV28
CDR3 protein: CASSPGTGRSPLHF
CDR3 DNA: TGTGCCAGCAGTCCCGGGACAGGACGTTCACCCCTCCACTTT

clone size: few
J gene: TRBJ2-3
D gene: NA
V gene: TRBV19
CDR3 protein: CASSLSGVGTDTQYF
CDR3 DNA: TGTGCCAGTAGTCTTAGTGGAGTCGGCACAGATACGCAGTATTTT

clone size: NA
J gene: TRBJ1-5
D gene: NA
V gene: TRBV5-5
CDR3 protein: CASGRATGPNNQPQHF
CDR3 DNA: TGTGCCAGCGGCCGGGCCACAGGGCCCAACAATCAGCCCCAGCATTTT

clone size: many
J gene: TRBJ2-3
D gene: TRBD2
V gene: TRBV10-2
CDR3 protein: CASSDPGLAGSTDTQYF
CDR3 DNA: TGCGCCAGCAGTGACCCTGGACTAGCGGGTTCCACAGATACGCAGTATTTT

clone size: many
J gene: TRBJ2-7
D gene: TRBD2
V gene: TRBV13
CDR3 protein: CASSTTSGLALGEQYF
CDR3 DNA: TGTGCCAGCAGCACAACATCGGGACTAGCTTTAGGAGAGCAGTACTTC

clone size: NA
J gene: TRBJ1-4
D gene: TRBD1
V gene: TRBV30
CDR3 protein: CAWSRQGNEKLFF
CDR3 DNA: TGTGCCTGGAGTCGACAGGGGAATGAAAAACTGTTTTTT

clone size: many
J gene: TRBJ2-7
D gene: NA
V gene: TRBV30
CDR3 protein: CAWSVSRGPYEQYF
CDR3 DNA: TGTGCCTGGAGTGTAAGTCGGGGGCCGTACGAGCAGTACTTC

clone size: NA
J gene: TRBJ2-7
D gene: NA
V gene: TRBV5-1
CDR3 protein: CASSLGQGLTAYEQYF
CDR3 DNA: TGCGCCAGCAGCCTCGGACAAGGCTTGACTGCCTACGAGCAGTACTTC

clone size: NA
J gene: TRBJ2-1
D gene: NA
V gene: TRBV24-1
CDR3 protein: CATSDSTVQGQFF
CDR3 DNA: TGTGCCACCAGTGATTCCACTGTCCAAGGCCAGTTCTTC

clone size: few
J gene: TRBJ2-7
D gene: TRBD1
V gene: TRBV18
CDR3 protein: CASSPIQGALPSEQYF
CDR3 DNA: TGTGCCAGCTCACCAATACAGGGGGCCCTCCCGTCAGAGCAGTACTTC

clone size: many
J gene: TRBJ2-3
D gene: NA
V gene: TRBV7-8
CDR3 protein: CASSLSGPSTDTQCF
CDR3 DNA: TGTGCCAGCAGCTTAAGCGGACCTAGCACAGATACGCAGTGTTTT

clone size: NA
J gene: TRBJ2-7
D gene: NA
V gene: TRBV9
CDR3 protein: CASSRGKQGNEQYF
CDR3 DNA: TGTGCCAGCAGCCGGGGGAAACAGGGGAACGAGCAGTACTTC

clone size: many
J gene: TRBJ2-7
D gene: TRBD1
V gene: TRBV27
CDR3 protein: CASSLWPSGTGSYEQYF
CDR3 DNA: TGTGCCAGCAGTTTATGGCCTTCCGGGACAGGGAGCTACGAGCAGTACTTC

clone size: NA
J gene: TRBJ2-1
D gene: TRBD2
V gene: TRBV4-1
CDR3 protein: CASSQDLSAGGGNEQFF
CDR3 DNA: TGCGCCAGCAGCCAAGATCTCTCAGCGGGAGGGGGAAATGAGCAGTTCTTC

clone size: NA
J gene: TRBJ2-7
D gene: NA
V gene: TRBV9
CDR3 protein: CASSPLGGGLSYEQYF
CDR3 DNA: TGTGCCAGCAGCCCACTTGGAGGGGGGTTATCCTACGAGCAGTACTTC

clone size: many
J gene: TRBJ1-1
D gene: TRBD1
V gene: TRBV6-5
CDR3 protein: CASSYGGQGARKTEAFF
CDR3 DNA: TGTGCCAGCAGTTACGGGGGACAGGGGGCTCGGAAGACTGAAGCTTTCTTT

clone size: many
J gene: TRBJ2-3
D gene: NA
V gene: TRBV5-1
CDR3 protein: CASSLGRGGNTDTQYF
CDR3 DNA: TGCGCCAGCAGCTTGGGGCGGGGCGGAAACACAGATACGCAGTATTTT

clone size: few
J gene: TRBJ2-1
D gene: TRBD2
V gene: TRBV6-1
CDR3 protein: CASSENPSGSHNEQFF
CDR3 DNA: TGTGCCAGCAGTGAAAATCCTAGCGGGAGCCACAATGAGCAGTTCTTC

clone size: many
J gene: TRBJ2-7
D gene: NA
V gene: TRBV28
CDR3 protein: CASSLSPGATYEQYF
CDR3 DNA: TGTGCCAGCAGTTTATCCCCAGGGGCAACCTACGAGCAGTACTTC

clone size: NA
J gene: TRBJ2-4
D gene: TRBD2
V gene: TRBV6-1
CDR3 protein: CASSRGLAGAGAKNIQYF
CDR3 DNA: TGTGCCAGCAGCCGTGGGCTAGCGGGAGCGGGGGCCAAAAACATTCAGTACTTC

clone size: many
J gene: TRBJ1-2
D gene: TRBD1
V gene: TRBV18
CDR3 protein: CASSPGDRLSGYTF
CDR3 DNA: TGTGCCAGCTCACCAGGGGACAGGCTGAGTGGCTACACCTTC

clone size: few
J gene: TRBJ1-2
D gene: NA
V gene: TRBV6-1
CDR3 protein: CASSDALRDKWGYTF
CDR3 DNA: TGTGCCAGCAGTGACGCGCTAAGGGACAAGTGGGGCTACACCTTC

clone size: few
J gene: TRBJ1-1
D gene: NA
V gene: TRBV4-1
CDR3 protein: CASSQDPTNTEAFF
CDR3 DNA: TGCGCCAGCAGCCAAGATCCCACGAACACTGAAGCTTTCTTT

clone size: NA
J gene: TRBJ2-7
D gene: TRBD2
V gene: TRBV20-1
CDR3 protein: CSASQQETLAGYSYEQYF
CDR3 DNA: TGCAGTGCGTCCCAACAGGAAACGTTAGCGGGATACTCCTACGAGCAGTACTTC

clone size: many
J gene: TRBJ2-1
D gene: NA
V gene: TRBV18
CDR3 protein: CASSSGLRDYNEQFF
CDR3 DNA: TGTGCCAGCTCCTCGGGACTCAGAGACTACAATGAGCAGTTCTTC

clone size: NA
J gene: TRBJ2-7
D gene: NA
V gene: TRBV28
CDR3 protein: CATRAGAYISYEQYF
CDR3 DNA: TGTGCCACCAGGGCGGGGGCCTATATCTCCTACGAGCAGTACTTC

clone size: many
J gene: TRBJ2-1
D gene: NA
V gene: TRBV6-1
CDR3 protein: CASSDNEQFF
CDR3 DNA: TGTGCCAGCAGTGACAATGAGCAGTTCTTC

clone size: NA
J gene: TRBJ2-2
D gene: NA
V gene: TRBV10-3
CDR3 protein: CAIPLRGSANTGELFF
CDR3 DNA: TGTGCCATCCCCCTACGAGGCAGCGCGAACACCGGGGAGCTGTTTTTT

clone size: few
J gene: TRBJ2-1
D gene: NA
V gene: TRBV12-3/TRBV12-4
CDR3 protein: CASSPRIFDEQFF
CDR3 DNA: TGTGCCAGCAGTCCCCGCATTTTTGATGAGCAGTTCTTC